This T cell receptor beta chain was sequenced during a study of blood T cell repertoires in COVID-19. TCRdb's copy holds only in-frame clones and misses some; the assay was immunoSEQ multiplex PCR. The repertoire holds approximately 260,000 clones, with 82% as singletons. Trimming removed 6 bases at V and 4 bases at J, with 13 bases between. CDR1 SNHLY and CDR2 FYNNEI come from the germline V gene. There are 13 residues in the CDR3. The sample consisted of peripheral blood. V usage is TRBV2 and J usage is TRBJ2-7, with D possibly being TRBD1 (6 bases). This TCR was sampled from an elderly woman with active or convalescent COVID-19. CDR3 in amino acids: CASSAGAWYEQYF. The CDR3 bases are TGTGCCAGCAGCGCAGGGGCTTGGTACGAGCAGTACTTC.